The 10 T cell receptor beta chains below come from one sample, sequenced in a study of beta chain features in type 1 diabetes (dated 2018 in TCRdb). Paper-wide results and their limitations: In all four CD4+ subsets, TCRB CDR3 length was moderately but significantly shorter in type 1 diabetes patients.

The receptor library was made with the immunoSEQ multiplex PCR assay. The High Capacity cDNA Reverse Transcription Kit was used to reverse transcribe all of the isolated RNA, meaning that expressed TCRB transcripts were what got sequenced. This is the immuneACCESS table as TCRdb keeps it, with only in-frame sequences that have V and J called. A part of the clones is gone; compared with another copy, unresolved V genes explain less than half, and the rest is unexplained. The sample table lists under 400,000 clones, roughly 12% of them with a count of one. The ten largest make up 0.01% of the sample. These receptors lack a known antigen. Input material: naive CD4+ T cells from blood. What the cell subset or site label conveys for this sample: true naive CD4+ T cells. The receptors derive from a woman aged 18-35 years with type 1 diabetes.

This clone was recorded a few times. The chain couples TRBV9 to TRBJ2-7; 8 bases agree with TRBD1. CDR1 and CDR2 (germline): SGDLS, YYNGEE. The CDR3 has 14 amino acids. Unmatched junction bases numbered 9, after V lost 4 bases and J lost 6 bases. CDR3 amino acids: CASSISDRASEQYF. CDR3 in DNA: TGTGCCAGCAGCATATCGGACAGGGCAAGCGAGCAGTACTTC.

This clone came up a few times. V is TRBV6-6 and J is TRBJ2-3; 7 bases match TRBD2. Trimming cost V 8 bases and J 3 bases; bases outside gene matches: 5. The CDR3 covers 13 residues. Germline CDR1 is MNHNY and CDR2 is SVGAGI (reference sequence). CDR3: CASSGTKTDTQYF. As DNA, the CDR3 is TGTGCCAGCTCCGGGACTAAGACAGATACGCAGTATTTT.

This clone has a handful of counts. The V and J genes are TRBV5-1 and TRBJ2-7, with TRBD2 matching over 7 bases. The CDR3 totals 14 residues. Germline trimming cut 4 bases from V and 5 bases from J; bases unmatched to any gene: 9. Germline assignment: CDR1 SGHRS and CDR2 YFSETQ. The chain's CDR3 is CASSPRGRADEQYF. The DNA of the CDR3 is TGCGCCAGCAGCCCGCGCGGGAGAGCGGACGAGCAGTACTTC. The full variable domain, rest sourced from reference TRBV5-1 and TRBJ2-7, is KAGVTQTPRYLIKTRGQQVTLSCSPISGHRSVSWYQQTPGQGLQFLFEYFSETQRNKGNFPGRFSGRQFSNSRSEMNVSTLELGDSALYLCASSPRGRADEQYFGPGTRLTVT.

This clone was detected only a few times. The chain is built from TRBV28 and TRBJ1-4, with 7 bases aligning to TRBD1. The CDR3 is 14 residues long. V lost 6 bases and J lost 7; bases outside the gene matches: 8. In germline, CDR1 is MDHEN, CDR2 SYDVKM. The CDR3 here is CASSTGTVGEKLFF. In DNA, the CDR3 is TGTGCCAGCAGCACCGGGACAGTGGGTGAAAAACTGTTTTTT.

The chain employs TRBV7-2 and TRBJ2-1; 8 bases match TRBD2. The germline gives CDR1 SGHTA, CDR2 FQGNSA. V lost 5 bases to trimming and J lost 6 bases; unmatched junction nucleotides: 3. This CDR3 spans 13 amino acids. The DNA for the CDR3 is TGTGCCAGCAGCCCTGGGACTAGCAATGAGCAGTTCTTC. Translated, it gives CASSPGTSNEQFF.

The V call is TRBV7-9, the J call TRBJ2-7; D is unresolved. This CDR3 is built from 14 residues. V dropped 5 bases and J dropped 2 bases, with 13 bases sitting between them. In germline, CDR1 is SEHNR, CDR2 FQNEAQ (reference sequence). The CDR3 region has the DNA TGTGCCAGCAGCCCGAGGATGCAAACCTACGAGCAGTACTTC. It translates to CASSPRMQTYEQYF. The whole variable domain, remainder taken from reference TRBV7-9 and TRBJ2-7, is DTGVSQNPRHKITKRGQNVTFRCDPISEHNRLYWYRQTLGQGPEFLTYFQNEAQLEKSRLLSDRFSAERPKGSFSTLEIQRTEQGDSAMYLCASSPRMQTYEQYFGPGTRLTVT.

This CDR3 is CASSTRVAIYNSPLHF. The CDR3 DNA reads TGTGCCAGCAGCACCAGAGTAGCAATCTATAATTCACCCCTCCACTTT. V gene TRBV7-8 combines with J gene TRBJ1-6; no clear D. The germline V and J ends were trimmed by 5 bases and 3 bases, with 14 bases remaining between them. This CDR3 is 16 amino acids long. Germline V lookup: CDR1 SGHVS, CDR2 FQNEAQ.

A few counts support this clone. The chain combines TRBV7-2 with TRBJ2-7; 10 nucleotides match TRBD2. Germline V lookup: CDR1 SGHTA, CDR2 FQGNSA. The CDR3 loop spans 18 amino acids. The V segment lost 1 base and the J segment 1 base; nucleotides outside the gene matches: 10. CDR3 protein: CASSLGPSGRMESYEQYF. The CDR3 coding sequence is TGTGCCAGCAGCTTAGGCCCTAGCGGGAGAATGGAGTCCTACGAGCAGTACTTC.

The J gene is TRBJ2-3, the V gene TRBV7-2; TRBD2 agrees at 9 bases. CDR3 length: 16 amino acids. V lost 5 bases, J lost 1 base, and 7 bases stayed unmatched. From germline, CDR1 is SGHTA and CDR2 FQGNSA. The CDR3 loop reads CASSPKAGGGTDTQYF. As DNA, the CDR3 is TGTGCCAGCAGCCCTAAAGCGGGAGGTGGCACAGATACGCAGTATTTT.

The J gene is TRBJ1-5, the V gene TRBV4-3, with 9 bases lining up with TRBD1. CDR1 LGHNA and CDR2 YSLEER come from the germline V gene. Unmatched junction bases numbered 7, after V lost 0 bases and J lost 4 bases. The CDR3 has 17 residues. The CDR3 protein is CASSQDWGQGVNQPQHF. CDR3 nucleotides: TGCGCCAGCAGCCAAGATTGGGGACAGGGAGTAAATCAGCCCCAGCATTTT.